The TCR beta chain under discussion was sequenced for a study of control samples from healthy donors and cancer patients. The repertoire was sequenced with immunoSEQ multiplex PCR; TCRdb's copy has only in-frame clones and lacks some. The repertoire consists of about 110,000 clones, with approximately 90% occurring once and the leading ten covering 4.4%. V shed 0 bases, J shed 7 bases, and the junction held 5 bases outside the gene matches. CDR1 is LGHNA and CDR2 is YNFKEQ in the germline V gene. The CDR3 consists of 15 residues. The source is a human donor in good health. The donor label of this sample is uncertain. The chain uses TRBV4-2 and TRBJ2-1; 8 bases match TRBD2. The specimen sequenced was blood. The CDR3 reads CASSQELAVKNEQFF. For the CDR3, the DNA is TGTGCCAGCAGCCAAGAACTAGCGGTAAAAAATGAGCAGTTCTTC.